The T cell receptor beta chain described here comes from a study of CD8 T cells in ankylosing spondylitis. Study findings and constraints: Some of the motif variants had earlier been found in reactive arthritis patients' fluid and blood. A motif of under ten highly homologous TCR beta variants was seen as apparently characteristic of ankylosing spondylitis blood.

Trimming shortened V by 2 bases and J by 3 bases, and 22 bases separated the two germline ends. The CDR3 extends over 18 amino acids. Germline V CDR1 and CDR2: SGHRS, YFSETQ. With respect to this clonotype: The antigen remains unidentified.

TCRdb analysed the 5' RACE reads with MiXCR anew, one entry per CDR3 protein. The sample yields roughly 670,000 distinct CDR3 sequences, roughly 20% seen once. Sequencing used blood, either unsorted or a sorted T cell fraction (not recorded which). This receptor was identified in a male donor with ankylosing spondylitis. V gene TRBV5-1 combines with J gene TRBJ2-3, with TRBD2 as a possible D gene (6 bases). The CDR3 bases are TGCGCCAGCAGCTTAGGTAGTACGGCGGCAGGAGGGACAGATACGCAGTATTTT. Translation: CASSLGSTAAGGTDTQYF.